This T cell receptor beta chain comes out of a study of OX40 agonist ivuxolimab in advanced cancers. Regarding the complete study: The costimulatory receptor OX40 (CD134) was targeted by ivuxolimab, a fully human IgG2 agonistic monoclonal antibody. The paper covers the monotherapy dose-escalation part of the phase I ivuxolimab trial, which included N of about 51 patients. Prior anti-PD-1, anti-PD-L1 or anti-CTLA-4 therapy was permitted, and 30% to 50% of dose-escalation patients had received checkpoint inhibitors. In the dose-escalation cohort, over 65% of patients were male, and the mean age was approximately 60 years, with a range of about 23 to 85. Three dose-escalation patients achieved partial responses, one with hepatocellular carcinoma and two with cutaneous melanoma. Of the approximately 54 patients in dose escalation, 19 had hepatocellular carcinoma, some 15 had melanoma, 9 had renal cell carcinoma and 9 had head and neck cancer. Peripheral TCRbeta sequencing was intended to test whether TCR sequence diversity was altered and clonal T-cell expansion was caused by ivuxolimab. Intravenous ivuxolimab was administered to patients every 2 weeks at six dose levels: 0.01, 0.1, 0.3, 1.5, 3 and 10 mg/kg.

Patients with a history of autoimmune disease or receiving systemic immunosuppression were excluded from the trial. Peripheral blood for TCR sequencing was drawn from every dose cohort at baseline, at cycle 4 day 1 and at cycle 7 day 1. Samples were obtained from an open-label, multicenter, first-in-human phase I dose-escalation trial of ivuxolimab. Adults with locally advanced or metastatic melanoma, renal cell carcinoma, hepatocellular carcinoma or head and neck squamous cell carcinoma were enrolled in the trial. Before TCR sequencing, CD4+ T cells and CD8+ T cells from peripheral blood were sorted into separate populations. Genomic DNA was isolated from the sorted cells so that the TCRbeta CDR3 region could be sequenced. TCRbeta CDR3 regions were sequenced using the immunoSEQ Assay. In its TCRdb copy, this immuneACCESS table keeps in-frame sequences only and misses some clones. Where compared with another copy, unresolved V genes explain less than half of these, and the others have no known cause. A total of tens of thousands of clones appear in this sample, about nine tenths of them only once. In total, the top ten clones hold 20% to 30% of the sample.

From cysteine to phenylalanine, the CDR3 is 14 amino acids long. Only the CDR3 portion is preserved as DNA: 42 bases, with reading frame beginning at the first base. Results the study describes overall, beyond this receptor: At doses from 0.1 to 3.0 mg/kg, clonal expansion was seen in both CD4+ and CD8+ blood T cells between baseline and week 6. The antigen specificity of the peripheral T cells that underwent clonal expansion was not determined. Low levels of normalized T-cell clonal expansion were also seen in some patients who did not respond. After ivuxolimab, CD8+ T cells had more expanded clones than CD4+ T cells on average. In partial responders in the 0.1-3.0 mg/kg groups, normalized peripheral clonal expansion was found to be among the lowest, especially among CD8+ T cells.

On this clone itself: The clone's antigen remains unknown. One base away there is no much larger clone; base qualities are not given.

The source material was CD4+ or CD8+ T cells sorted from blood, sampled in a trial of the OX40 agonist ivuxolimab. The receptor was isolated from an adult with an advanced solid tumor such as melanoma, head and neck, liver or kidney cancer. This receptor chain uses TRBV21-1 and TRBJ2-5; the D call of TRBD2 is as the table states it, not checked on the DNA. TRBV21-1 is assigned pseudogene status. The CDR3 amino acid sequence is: CASGARRGEETQYF. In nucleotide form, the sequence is TGTGCCAGCGGCGCGAGGCGGGGGGAAGAGACCCAGTACTTC.